This is a list of T cell receptor beta chains from one sample in a study of early T cells in non-severe SARS-CoV-2 infection. TCRdb recomputed calls from the 5' RACE reads with MiXCR, one row per CDR3 protein. The sample carries around 60,000 distinct CDR3 sequences, around 13% recorded once. The sequenced sample was whole blood. These receptors all come from an adult who was a healthcare worker with PCR-confirmed SARS-CoV-2 infection or an uninfected control (not recorded which). The CDR3 runs from the conserved cysteine through the conserved F or W. Clone size is not always given. Where it is, it says once, few, many or a class for expanded clones.

clone size,V gene,J gene,CDR3 protein
.,TRBV4-3,TRBJ1-2,CASSQDQGDGGYTF
few,TRBV7-9,TRBJ2-2,CASSPVPNTGELFF
few,TRBV5-5,TRBJ1-1,CASSSFMNTEAFF
.,TRBV9,TRBJ1-2,CASSVDERYGYTF
few,TRBV9,TRBJ2-1,CASSLTSGGANEQFF
few,TRBV7-9,TRBJ2-2,CASSPSRGTGELFF
medium-sized,TRBV6-5,TRBJ1-1,CASSYSRANTEAFF
few,TRBV12-3/TRBV12-4,TRBJ2-7,CASSLGTGSSYEQYF
many,TRBV29-1,TRBJ2-1,CSVEDWTGENEQFF
.,TRBV20-1,TRBJ1-2,CSARDPGSHGYTF
few,TRBV19,TRBJ2-1,CASSMSRGPYNEQFF
few,TRBV9,TRBJ2-1,CASSASGSIYNEQFF
.,TRBV5-1,TRBJ1-1,CASSLANVGTEAFF
many,TRBV30,TRBJ2-3,CAWSVSADTQYF
.,TRBV5-5,TRBJ1-1,CASTWTGPAYTEAFF
many,TRBV30,TRBJ1-2,CAWDYGYTF
few,TRBV29-1,TRBJ2-2,CSAAAGWDGELFF
.,TRBV29-1,TRBJ2-7,CSAGTFSAEQYF
.,TRBV11-2,TRBJ1-4,CASSKGQGINEKLFF
few,TRBV11-2,TRBJ2-7,CASSLITTYEQYF
.,TRBV12-3/TRBV12-4,TRBJ2-5,CASRLTSGGAETQYF
many,TRBV4-3,TRBJ2-1,CASSQDLGIASNEQFF
.,TRBV2,TRBJ1-2,CASSEGPFTGEGYTF
.,TRBV7-9,TRBJ2-1,CASSSGTMNNEQFF
few,TRBV5-8,TRBJ2-7,CASSLGWGAGVEQYF
.,TRBV7-9,TRBJ2-1,CASSPQGVHNEQFF
.,TRBV2,TRBJ2-3,CASTSRDRTTDTQYF
.,TRBV2,TRBJ1-2,CASSMNGYTF
.,TRBV2,TRBJ1-5,CASSDLGYSNQPQHF
.,TRBV7-2,TRBJ2-7,CASSPADAQSSYEQYF
.,TRBV7-9,TRBJ2-7,CASRLGQGGYEQYF
few,TRBV27,TRBJ2-1,CASSLSGGSGVSEQFF
few,TRBV14,TRBJ1-2,CASSHRDRFIYGYTF
.,TRBV7-9,TRBJ2-5,CASSLETQYF
many,TRBV19,TRBJ2-3,CASSSGSGEGQYF